The clone carrying this T cell receptor (beta chain) was recorded at least ten times. Its antigen is currently unknown. The CDR3 covers 13 residues. With 1 base removed from V and 2 bases from J, the gap between germline ends came to 4 bases. Germline loops: CDR1 SGHVS, CDR2 FNYEAQ. This record belongs to a study of molecular identifiers for immune sequencing clone quantification. Regarding the study as a whole: Clones above 20 RNA copies contained over 97% of effector molecules but under 1% of naive ones.

TCRdb reprocessed the PCR reads with MiXCR, giving one entry per CDR3 protein. Of nearly 650,000 distinct CDR3 sequences in the sample, roughly 25% are singletons; the top ten hold about 0.78%. V is TRBV7-6 and J is TRBJ2-3; D is undetermined. The material sequenced was naive CD8+ T cells from blood, with Jurkat cell RNA spiked in. Subset reported: FACS-sorted CD8+CD4-CCR7+CD45RA+ naive T cells. This clonotype originated in a human donor in good health. Some libraries in this study had Jurkat cell RNA spiked in. CDR3 region: CASSLGTTDTQYF. The CDR3 DNA follows: TGTGCCAGCAGCTTAGGGACCACAGATACGCAGTATTTT.